A single count supports the clone carrying this T cell receptor (beta chain). The data originate from a study of blood T cell repertoires in COVID-19. The assay was immunoSEQ multiplex PCR, and TCRdb's table has in-frame clones only and misses some. The sample has 150,000 or so clones; roughly 82% are singletons. The length of the CDR3 is 12 residues. The junction had 3 bases not matched to a gene; V was cut back by 2 bases and J by 11 bases. Germline CDR1 and CDR2: SNHLY and FYNNEI. The material sequenced was peripheral blood. The sequence came from a woman aged 70-85 years with acute or convalescent COVID-19. The chain combines TRBV2 with TRBJ1-3, with TRBD1 matching 7 bases. The CDR3 sequence is CASSEWTGSIYF. The DNA for the CDR3 is TGTGCCAGCAGTGAATGGACAGGTTCCATATATTTT.